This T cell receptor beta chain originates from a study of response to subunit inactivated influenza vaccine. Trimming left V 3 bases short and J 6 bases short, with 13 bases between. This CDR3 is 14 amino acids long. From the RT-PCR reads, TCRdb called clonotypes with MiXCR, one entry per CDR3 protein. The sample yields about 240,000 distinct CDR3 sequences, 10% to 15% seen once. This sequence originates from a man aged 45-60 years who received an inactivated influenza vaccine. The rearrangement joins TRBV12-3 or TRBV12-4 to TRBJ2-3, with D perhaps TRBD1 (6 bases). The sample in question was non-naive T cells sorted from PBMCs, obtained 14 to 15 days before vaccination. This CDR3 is CASSFFRGRDTQYF. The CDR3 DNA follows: TGTGCCAGCAGTTTTTTCAGGGGTCGGGATACGCAGTATTTT.